The 7 T cell receptor beta chains reported below all come from one sample, sequenced in a study of T-cell memory formation after mild COVID-19 (dated by TCRdb to the early 2020s). Library preparation used 5' RACE. Sequencing was carried out with an Illumina NovaSeq 6000. TCRdb's own reprocessing of the public reads used fastp at Q25 and MiXCR and kept productive beta chains. Rows with one shared CDR3 protein collapse into an entry with the most common genes and DNA. This sample lists about 540,000 distinct CDR3 sequences; just over 20% were detected once. The ten largest clones take up about an eighth of the sample. Sequenced: PBMCs or a T cell subset sorted from them (not recorded which). The receptors were sampled from an adult woman who had mild COVID-19 (a few samples of this study predate the infection). The sample titles of this study are shuffled in the database, so cell type and time point are left out; the donor was told from shared clones.

This clonotype was seen a few times. The junction differs from germline at one of its ends, possibly a read error. The CDR3 DNA follows: TGTGCCAGCTCACCGGCGCGACTAGCGGGGGGCCCCGAGAAGTTC. Translating it yields CASSPARLAGGPEKF. The chain recombines TRBV18 with TRBJ2-7; TRBD2 agrees at 13 bases. Germline values: CDR1 KGHSH, CDR2 LQKENI. The CDR3 runs to 15 residues.

The rearrangement links TRBV11-2 to TRBJ1-1, with TRBD1 identical over 9 bases. CDR3 length: 15 amino acids. Trimming took 4 bases from V and 6 from J; bases not matched to a gene: 9. Germline values: CDR1 SGHAT, CDR2 FQNNGV. The CDR3 DNA reads as TGTGCCAGCAGCTCCCTCGACAGGGGGATTTCTGAAGCTTTCTTT. It translates to CASSSLDRGISEAFF. The whole variable domain, filled in from reference TRBV11-2 and TRBJ1-1, reads EAGVAQSPRYKIIEKRQSVAFWCNPISGHATLYWYQQILGQGPKLLIQFQNNGVVDDSQLPKDRFSAERLKGVDSTLKIQPAKLEDSAVYLCASSSLDRGISEAFFGQGTRLTVV.

This chain connects TRBV5-1 to TRBJ2-7; maybe TRBD1 (6 bases). This CDR3 region has 13 residues. V lost 4 bases and J 3 bases, leaving 11 bases between the germline ends. Germline values: CDR1 SGHRS, CDR2 YFSETQ. CDR3 DNA: TGCGCCAGCAGCGCGTCAGGGGACTACGAGCAGTACTTC. Translation: CASSASGDYEQYF.

The V and J genes are TRBV7-2 and TRBJ1-3; D call uncertain. Germline assignment: CDR1 SGHTA and CDR2 FQGNSA. V shed 5 bases and J shed 0 bases, with 8 bases lying between them. The CDR3 contains 14 residues. The CDR3 loop reads CASSEVASGNTIYF. CDR3 nucleotide sequence: TGTGCCAGCAGCGAAGTAGCCTCTGGAAACACCATATATTTT.

In this sample, this clonotype turned up a few times. This sequence joins TRBV28 and TRBJ2-7, with D perhaps TRBD1 (5 bases). Per germline, CDR1 MDHEN and CDR2 SYDVKM. Trimming took 7 bases from V and 0 from J, leaving 10 bases between them. The CDR3 contains 13 residues. In nucleotides, the CDR3 is TGTGCCAGCAAAAGCGACAGCTCCTACGAGCAGTACTTC. Protein: CASKSDSSYEQYF.

There are many counts of this clonotype. As DNA, the CDR3 is TGCGCCAGCAGACCGGGACAGAAAGAGACCCAGTACTTC. The encoded protein is CASRPGQKETQYF. The V call is TRBV23-1, the J call TRBJ2-5; 7 nucleotides match TRBD1. TRBV23-1 belongs to the ORF category, with a function that is uncertain. The ends lost 6 bases at V and 3 bases at J; junction bases unmatched: 4. The CDR3 loop spans 13 amino acids.

The chain has TRBV7-3 and TRBJ1-4; TRBD1 agrees at 9 bases. The CDR3 is made up of 15 amino acids. V lost 5 bases and J lost 8; bases outside the gene matches: 9. Per germline, CDR1 SGHTA and CDR2 FQGTGA. CDR3 amino acids: CASSPTGGAGEKLFF. For the CDR3, the DNA is TGTGCCAGCAGCCCCACAGGGGGCGCAGGGGAAAAACTGTTTTTT.